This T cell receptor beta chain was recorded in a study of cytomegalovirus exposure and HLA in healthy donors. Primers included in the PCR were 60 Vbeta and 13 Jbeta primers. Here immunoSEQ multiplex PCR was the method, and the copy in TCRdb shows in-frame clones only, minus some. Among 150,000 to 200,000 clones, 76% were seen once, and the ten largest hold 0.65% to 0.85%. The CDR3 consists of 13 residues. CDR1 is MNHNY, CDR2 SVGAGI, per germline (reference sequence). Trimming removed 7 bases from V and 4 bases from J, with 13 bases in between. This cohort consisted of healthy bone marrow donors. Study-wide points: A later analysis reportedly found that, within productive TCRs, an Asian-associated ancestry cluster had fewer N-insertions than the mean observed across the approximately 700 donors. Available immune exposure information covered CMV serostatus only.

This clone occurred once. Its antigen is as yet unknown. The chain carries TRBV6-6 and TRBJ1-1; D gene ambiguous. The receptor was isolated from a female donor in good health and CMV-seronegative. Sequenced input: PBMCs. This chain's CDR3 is CASTRGGSTEAFF. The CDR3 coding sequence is TGTGCCAGCACCCGGGGAGGAAGCACTGAAGCTTTCTTT.